The next 31 T cell receptor beta chains were all read from a single sample in a study of T cell responses to AZD1222 COVID-19 vaccine (dated by TCRdb to the early 2020s). This sample's time point label indicates: about 28 days (+/-7) after the second vaccine dose. The protocol used for the library was the immunoSEQ multiplex PCR assay. What TCRdb holds here is the immuneACCESS table cut down to in-frame rearrangements. Part of the clones is not present; checked against another copy, under half of the missing clones reflect an unresolved V gene, and the others are unexplained. The sample table holds more than 85,000 clones, of which 88% were seen once. The ten largest account for roughly 15% of the sample. Sequenced material: peripheral blood, taken 28 days after the second AZD1222 dose. The receptors were sampled from an adult who received the AZD1222 COVID-19 vaccine.

This clone was observed a handful of times. The sample holds other DNA sequences that translate to the same CDR3. The chain carries TRBV9 and TRBJ2-7; 7 positions match TRBD2. CDR1 and CDR2 from the germline V gene are SGDLS and YYNGEE. The CDR3 has 16 residues. J lost 0 bases, V lost 0 bases, and 6 bases had no gene match. The CDR3 DNA reads as TGTGCCAGCAGCGTAGAGGTCGGGGGGAGCTCCTACGAGCAGTACTTC. This sequence encodes CASSVEVGGSSYEQYF.

This chain connects TRBV6-6 to TRBJ2-7; the D gene is possibly TRBD1 (6 bases). Germline values: CDR1 MNHNY, CDR2 SVGAGI (reference sequence). The CDR3 contains 12 residues. V lost 6 bases, J lost 3 bases, and 9 bases lay in between. CDR3 nucleotide sequence: TGTGCCAGCAGAACAGGGCGCTACGAGCAGTACTTC. Its protein product is CASRTGRYEQYF.

The chain combines TRBV11-2 with TRBJ2-2, with no clear D. There are 17 residues in the CDR3. Germline V CDR1 and CDR2: SGHAT, FQNNGV. Trimming left V 0 bases short and J 2 bases short, with 13 bases between. This chain's CDR3 is CASSLEPRRSNTGELFF. The CDR3 DNA sequence: TGTGCCAGCAGCTTAGAACCCCGGCGTTCTAACACCGGGGAGCTGTTTTTT.

The CDR3 spells CAWGSTDTQYF. The CDR3 DNA sequence: TGTGCCTGGGGATCTACCGATACGCAGTATTTT. The gene calls are TRBV30 and TRBJ2-3; D uncertain. V was shortened by 5 bases and J by 6 bases, with 9 bases between the two germline ends. The CDR3 is 11 amino acids. CDR1 and CDR2 from the germline V gene are GTSNPN and SVGIG (reference sequence).

The table lists this clone with a count of one. The chain uses TRBV5-1 and TRBJ2-2; the match to TRBD1 covers 7 bases. CDR3 length: 17 residues. From germline, CDR1 is SGHRS and CDR2 YFSETQ. Trimming removed 0 bases from V and 5 bases from J; junction bases left unmatched: 10. CDR3 DNA sequence: TGCGCCAGCAGCTTGGGACCAAATGACAGGGCGACCGGGGAGCTGTTTTTT. It specifies CASSLGPNDRATGELFF.

The gene calls are TRBV3-1 (or the pseudogene TRBV3-2) and TRBJ2-2; 8 nucleotides line up with TRBD1. In germline, CDR1 is LGHDT, CDR2 YNNKEL (reference sequence). This CDR3 has 15 amino acids. Trimming removed 4 bases from V and 5 bases from J; junction bases left unmatched: 6. CDR3: CASSPRTGMTGELFF. The CDR3 nucleotides are TGTGCCAGCAGCCCTAGGACAGGGATGACCGGGGAGCTGTTTTTT.

In its sample, this clone was seen once. The chain uses TRBV12-3 or TRBV12-4 and TRBJ2-1; D unresolved. Trimming cost V 6 bases and J 7 bases, with 10 bases left between them. This CDR3 is built from 12 residues. The CDR3 is CASRGVENEQFF. The CDR3 coding sequence is TGTGCCAGCAGAGGTGTGGAAAATGAGCAGTTCTTC.

V and J are TRBV6-6 and TRBJ2-5, with TRBD2 matching 9 bases. V shed 5 bases and J 1 base; nucleotides not matched to a gene: 5. The germline V gene has CDR1 MNHNY and CDR2 SVGAGI (reference sequence). This CDR3 contains 15 residues. CDR3 amino acids: CASSPETSGQETQYF. DNA for the CDR3: TGTGCCAGCAGTCCCGAGACTAGCGGCCAAGAGACCCAGTACTTC.

The chain joins TRBV7-2 to TRBJ2-7, with D perhaps matching TRBD1 (6 bases). Trimming cost V 5 bases and J 3 bases, with 11 bases left between them. The CDR3 loop spans 13 amino acids. Germline V lookup: CDR1 SGHTA, CDR2 FQGNSA. The CDR3: CASSRDIGYEQYF. CDR3 in DNA: TGTGCCAGCAGCAGGGACATAGGCTACGAGCAGTACTTC.

The gene calls are TRBV3-1 (or the pseudogene TRBV3-2) and TRBJ1-1; D is perhaps TRBD1 (6 bases). The V gene's germline CDR1 is LGHDT and CDR2 YNNKEL (reference sequence). This CDR3 region has 15 residues. Trimming pared 1 base from V and 0 bases from J, leaving 9 bases between. The CDR3 nucleotides are TGTGCCAGCAGCCAAGGATGGGGGCTGAACACTGAAGCTTTCTTT. Amino acids: CASSQGWGLNTEAFF.

The gene calls are TRBV18 and TRBJ1-2; D is possibly TRBD1 (5 bases). From germline, CDR1 is KGHSH and CDR2 LQKENI. V was pared by 2 bases and J by 0 bases, with 19 bases between. The CDR3 length is 18 residues. CDR3 protein: CASSPSPRGVVSNYGYTF. CDR3 bases: TGTGCCAGCTCACCAAGTCCCCGAGGGGTCGTCTCTAACTATGGCTACACCTTC.

The chain is built from TRBV6-5 and TRBJ1-2, with TRBD1 matching 9 bases. V was clipped by 5 bases and J by 6 bases; unmatched bases: 7. Germline lookup yields CDR1 MNHEY and CDR2 SVGAGI. The length of the CDR3 is 14 residues. CDR3 sequence reads: CASSPRTGENGYTF. The CDR3 DNA is TGTGCCAGCAGTCCCCGGACAGGGGAGAATGGCTACACCTTC.

Here the CDR3 DNA reads TGCGCCAGCAGCTTGTTCCAGGGCGGGCGGATACCCTACGAGCAGTACTTC. As protein: CASSLFQGGRIPYEQYF. The chain employs TRBV5-1 and TRBJ2-7; either TRBD1 or TRBD2 may supply D (5 bases each). Trimming cost V 1 base and J 2 bases, with 19 bases left between them. Germline V CDR1 and CDR2: SGHRS, YFSETQ. The CDR3 totals 17 residues.

The chain carries TRBV6-5 and TRBJ2-7; tentative D call: TRBD2 (6 bases). Trimming left V 3 bases short and J 3 bases short, with 9 bases between. The CDR3 is made up of 13 amino acids. Germline V gene sequence: CDR1 MNHEY, CDR2 SVGAGI. CDR3 amino acids: CASSYTSNYEQYF. The DNA for the CDR3 is TGTGCCAGCAGTTATACTAGCAACTACGAGCAGTACTTC.

V is TRBV5-1 and J is TRBJ2-2; D unresolved. The CDR3 consists of 16 residues. Germline assignment: CDR1 SGHRS and CDR2 YFSETQ. Trimming removed 0 bases at V and 6 bases at J, with 15 bases between. CDR3 DNA: TGCGCCAGCAGCTTGGTCGACACCTTTTTTGCCGGGGAGCTGTTTTTT. Its translation: CASSLVDTFFAGELFF.

V gene TRBV30 combines with J gene TRBJ2-1; D uncertain. From germline, CDR1 is GTSNPN and CDR2 SVGIG (reference sequence). The germline V and J ends were trimmed by 7 bases and 5 bases, with 15 bases remaining between them. This CDR3 has 13 residues. The CDR3 reads CASHWSNDNEQFF. CDR3 in DNA: TGTGCCTCCCATTGGTCGAACGACAATGAGCAGTTCTTC. The whole variable domain, remainder taken from reference TRBV30 and TRBJ2-1, is SQTIHQWPATLVQPVGSPLSLECTVEGTSNPNLYWYRQAAGRGLQLLFYSVGIGQISSEVPQNLSASRPQDRQFILSSKKLLLSDSGFYLCASHWSNDNEQFFGPGTRLTVL.

This sequence joins TRBV12-3 or TRBV12-4 and TRBJ1-1; D remains ambiguous. The CDR3 totals 13 residues. V dropped 9 bases and J dropped 3 bases, with 14 bases sitting between them. This chain's CDR3 is CASLKDGDTEAFF. CDR3 sequence (DNA): TGTGCCAGTCTCAAGGACGGAGACACTGAAGCTTTCTTT.

This chain connects TRBV19 to TRBJ1-2; tentatively, D is TRBD1 (6 bases). V shed 1 base and J shed 8 bases, with 20 bases lying between them. The germline CDR1 and CDR2 sequences are LNHDA and SQIVND (reference sequence). The CDR3 extends over 16 amino acids. The CDR3 loop reads CASSIGHGDIGSGYTF. In DNA, the CDR3 is TGTGCCAGTAGTATAGGTCATGGGGACATCGGGAGCGGCTACACCTTC.

This chain joins TRBV6-5 and TRBJ2-7, with D unclear. This CDR3 comprises 14 residues. V lost 7 bases and J lost 0, with 13 bases in between. Germline lookup yields CDR1 MNHEY and CDR2 SVGAGI. CDR3 amino acids: CASIVHVASYEQYF. CDR3 DNA sequence: TGTGCCAGCATTGTACACGTAGCCTCCTACGAGCAGTACTTC.

The rearrangement joins TRBV9 to TRBJ2-5; a possible D gene is TRBD2 (5 bases). CDR1 is SGDLS and CDR2 is YYNGEE in the germline V gene. Trimming stripped 4 bases from V and 5 bases from J, with 9 bases between. The CDR3 consists of 12 residues. The CDR3 reads CASSLTGETQYF. In nucleotides, the CDR3 is TGTGCCAGCAGCCTAACGGGGGAGACCCAGTACTTC.

The chain combines TRBV6-5 with TRBJ1-1; 7 nucleotides match TRBD1. The germline CDR1 and CDR2 sequences are MNHEY and SVGAGI. Germline trimming cut 6 bases from V and 1 base from J; bases unmatched to any gene: 2. CDR3 length: 13 residues. The CDR3, as DNA: TGTGCCAGCAGGACAGGGTGGAACACTGAAGCTTTCTTT. It is translated as CASRTGWNTEAFF.

The chain combines TRBV28 with TRBJ1-2; 10 nucleotides agree with TRBD1. J was trimmed by 6 bases and V by 5 bases; bases with no gene match: 9. The length of the CDR3 is 15 residues. From germline, CDR1 is MDHEN and CDR2 SYDVKM. In nucleotides, the CDR3 is TGTGCCAGCAGTCTTTCCGGGACAGGGGTCCATGGCTACACCTTC. Its protein product is CASSLSGTGVHGYTF.

This chain connects TRBV9 to TRBJ1-1; TRBD1 is a possible D gene (5 bases). Germline values: CDR1 SGDLS, CDR2 YYNGEE. V lost 6 bases and J lost 2, with 17 bases in between. The CDR3 has 15 amino acids. In DNA form, the CDR3 reads TGTGCCAGCACCCCAACCGCAGGGATAAACACTGAAGCTTTCTTT. Amino acids: CASTPTAGINTEAFF.

V and J are TRBV10-3 and TRBJ1-5; no clear D. The CDR3 totals 13 residues. Germline V gene data show CDR1 as ENHRY and CDR2 as SYGVKD. Between the trimmed V and J ends, which lost 6 bases and 5 bases, there was a span of 11 bases. CDR3 sequence: CAIRTAEDQPQHF. The CDR3 DNA reads as TGTGCCATCAGGACCGCGGAGGATCAGCCCCAGCATTTT.

The V call is TRBV19, the J call TRBJ1-5, with TRBD1 matching 8 bases. With 4 bases clipped from V and 2 bases from J, the junction kept 13 bases outside the gene matches. There are 18 residues in the CDR3. Germline V gene data show CDR1 as LNHDA and CDR2 as SQIVND (reference sequence). The CDR3 nucleotides read TGTGCCAGTAGTAGCCCGGGACAGGATATCGAGGGCAATCAGCCCCAGCATTTT. This gives the protein CASSSPGQDIEGNQPQHF.

V gene TRBV18 combines with J gene TRBJ2-7; D not certain. V was shortened by 4 bases and J by 4 bases, with 11 bases between the two germline ends. Germline assignment: CDR1 KGHSH and CDR2 LQKENI. There are 13 residues in the CDR3. This CDR3 reads CASSRAEGYEQYF. The DNA of the CDR3 is TGTGCCAGCTCACGGGCAGAAGGGTACGAGCAGTACTTC.

V and J are TRBV28 and TRBJ1-6; the D gene is possibly TRBD1 (5 bases). Germline CDR1 is MDHEN and CDR2 is SYDVKM. This CDR3 spans 15 amino acids. V lost 5 bases and J 9 bases, leaving 17 bases between the germline ends. The CDR3 nucleotides read TGTGCCAGCAGTCTGAGGGGCAGGGAAGGTTCACCCCTCCACTTT. It encodes CASSLRGREGSPLHF.

This chain connects TRBV5-1 to TRBJ2-3; D uncertain. This CDR3 is built from 14 residues. Germline V gene lookup returns CDR1 SGHRS and CDR2 YFSETQ. V lost 4 bases and J 4 bases, leaving 13 bases between the germline ends. This chain's CDR3 is CASSEDPASDTQYF. CDR3 nucleotides: TGCGCCAGCAGCGAGGACCCGGCCTCAGATACGCAGTATTTT. The full variable domain, rest sourced from reference TRBV5-1 and TRBJ2-3, is KAGVTQTPRYLIKTRGQQVTLSCSPISGHRSVSWYQQTPGQGLQFLFEYFSETQRNKGNFPGRFSGRQFSNSRSEMNVSTLELGDSALYLCASSEDPASDTQYFGPGTRLTVL.

This chain joins TRBV5-4 and TRBJ2-6, with TRBD2 matching over 10 bases. V gave up 1 base and J gave up 7 bases; unmatched junction bases: 8. Germline V lookup: CDR1 SGHNT, CDR2 YYREEE (reference sequence). The CDR3 totals 17 residues. This chain's CDR3 is CASSLPSGRAGANVLTF. The CDR3, as DNA: TGTGCCAGCAGCTTGCCCAGCGGGAGGGCCGGTGCCAACGTCCTGACTTTC.

This clone was seen a few times. This sequence joins TRBV7-2 and TRBJ1-2, with D perhaps TRBD1 (5 bases). The CDR3 is 14 residues long. Between the trimmed V and J ends, which lost 1 base and 4 bases, there was a span of 10 bases. Germline assignment: CDR1 SGHTA and CDR2 FQGNSA. The CDR3 protein is CASSLGPGTYGYTF. The CDR3 nucleotides are TGTGCCAGCAGCTTAGGTCCGGGGACCTATGGCTACACCTTC. The full variable domain, rest sourced from reference TRBV7-2 and TRBJ1-2, is GAGVSQSPSNKVTEKGKDVELRCDPISGHTALYWYRQSLGQGLEFLIYFQGNSAPDKSGLPSDRFSAERTGGSVSTLTIQRTQQEDSAVYLCASSLGPGTYGYTFGSGTRLTVV.

This chain uses TRBV5-1 with TRBJ2-7; D is unclear. The germline gives CDR1 SGHRS, CDR2 YFSETQ. Between the trimmed V and J ends, which lost 2 bases and 3 bases, there was a span of 6 bases. The CDR3 spans 12 residues. The CDR3 DNA reads as TGCGCCAGCAGCTTTTCTAACTACGAGCAGTACTTC. It codes for CASSFSNYEQYF.